Sequencing of this T cell receptor beta chain was carried out in a study of early T cells in non-severe SARS-CoV-2 infection. This clonotype was detected many times. The germline V gene has CDR1 DFQATT and CDR2 SNEGSKA (reference sequence). This CDR3 region has 13 residues. Trimming took off 3 bases at V and 5 bases at J, with 13 bases between the two ends. TCRdb processed the 5' RACE reads anew with MiXCR; each CDR3 protein has one entry. The sample contains some 71,000 distinct CDR3 sequences, approximately 14% of which appear only once. The chain carries TRBV20-1 and TRBJ2-5; D is possibly TRBD2 (6 bases). The clonotype originates from an adult who was a healthcare worker with PCR-confirmed SARS-CoV-2 infection or an uninfected control (not recorded which). The specimen sequenced was whole blood. The CDR3 reads CSASPEGRETQYF. In nucleotides, the CDR3 is TGCAGTGCTAGCCCGGAAGGGAGGGAGACCCAGTACTTC.